This TCR beta chain came from a study of regulatory T cells in long-lasting Graves disease. General study results and limits: Clonotypes that were public and shared totalled some 2,900 in persistent patients versus roughly 1,000 in new patients. Favored gene segments in persistent disease were TRBV28, TRBJ1-2 and TRBJ2-5. Accuracy could have been hurt by small sample size. Graves' patients with persistent disease showed TCR diversity lower than patients newly diagnosed.

Stated time point: persistent/refractory GD, antithyroid drugs over 5 years with positive TRAb. The TCR library was made from RNA extracted from PBMCs. The germline CDR1 and CDR2 sequences are SEHNR and FQNEAQ (reference sequence). There are 16 residues in the CDR3. V was clipped by 1 base and J by 0 bases, with 12 bases between them. Through Arm-PCR of CDR3 regions and iRepertoire HTBI primers, TCR beta libraries were built. TCRdb passed the multiplex PCR reads through MiXCR, listing each CDR3 protein once. This sample has about 460,000 distinct CDR3 sequences, with approximately 23% found just once. In its sample, this clonotype was seen many times. No antigen is known for it.

The rearrangement joins TRBV7-9 to TRBJ1-2, with unresolved D. The sequencing here drew on peripheral blood mononuclear cells (PBMCs), taken when the disease was refractory, from a patient treated with antithyroid drugs. The origin of this receptor is a female donor with Graves disease. In DNA, the CDR3 is TGTGCCAGCAGCTTAGTGGGCGAGGGATCTAACTATGGCTACACCTTC. Protein product: CASSLVGEGSNYGYTF.